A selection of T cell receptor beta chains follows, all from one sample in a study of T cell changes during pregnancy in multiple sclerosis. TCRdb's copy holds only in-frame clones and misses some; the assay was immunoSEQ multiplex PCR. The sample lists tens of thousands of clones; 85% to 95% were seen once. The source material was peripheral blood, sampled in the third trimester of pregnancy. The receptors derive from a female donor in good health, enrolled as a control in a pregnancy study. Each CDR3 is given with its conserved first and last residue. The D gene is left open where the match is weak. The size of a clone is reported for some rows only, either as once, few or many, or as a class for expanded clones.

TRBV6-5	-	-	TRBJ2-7	CASRSGSSYEQYF	TGTGCCAGCAGGTCGGGAAGCTCCTACGAGCAGTACTTC
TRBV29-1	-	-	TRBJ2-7	CSVEGLLDGGPYEQYF	TGCAGCGTTGAAGGTTTACTTGACGGGGGACCCTACGAGCAGTACTTC
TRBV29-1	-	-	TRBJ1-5	CSVERGGGDICFYKAFYSNQPQHF	TGCAGCGTTGAAAGGGGGGGCGGGGACATCTGCTTCTATAAGGCCTTCTATAGCAATCAGCCCCAGCATTTT
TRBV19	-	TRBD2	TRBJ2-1	CASTERGAYNEQFF	TGTGCCAGTACAGAGCGGGGGGCTTACAATGAGCAGTTCTTC
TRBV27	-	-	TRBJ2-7	CASSLNAAYEQYF	TGTGCCAGCAGTTTGAACGCGGCCTACGAGCAGTACTTC
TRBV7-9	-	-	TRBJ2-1	CASSLEARSSYNEQFF	TGTGCCAGCAGCTTAGAGGCCCGGAGCTCCTACAATGAGCAGTTCTTC
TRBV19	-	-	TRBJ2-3	CASSSHRSSTDTQYF	TGTGCCAGTTCGAGTCATCGGTCTAGCACAGATACGCAGTATTTT
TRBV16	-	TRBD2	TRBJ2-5	CASSQWLLAGGETQYF	TGTGCCAGCAGCCAATGGTTACTAGCGGGAGGAGAGACCCAGTACTTC
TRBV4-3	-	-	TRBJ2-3	CASSQDASEYPDTQYF	TGCGCCAGCAGCCAAGACGCTAGCGAATACCCAGATACGCAGTATTTT
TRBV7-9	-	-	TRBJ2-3	CASSFSSREGDTQYF	TGTGCCAGCAGCTTTTCGTCGAGAGAGGGAGATACGCAGTATTTT
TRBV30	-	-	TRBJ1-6	CAWAGTNSYNSPLHF	TGTGCCTGGGCGGGAACCAACTCCTATAATTCACCCCTCCACTTT
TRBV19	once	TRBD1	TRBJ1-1	CASSTMGQGLRNTEAFF	TGTGCCAGTAGTACGATGGGACAGGGGTTGAGGAACACTGAAGCTTTCTTT
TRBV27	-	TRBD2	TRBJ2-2	CASSHYLAGGLLTGELFF	TGTGCCAGCAGCCACTACCTAGCGGGAGGGCTCCTCACCGGGGAGCTGTTTTTT
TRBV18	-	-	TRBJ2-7	CASSPYADTVSYEQYF	TGTGCCAGCTCACCTTATGCGGACACTGTATCCTACGAGCAGTACTTC
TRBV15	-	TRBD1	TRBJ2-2	CATRGDSPGELFF	TGTGCCACCAGGGGGGACAGCCCCGGGGAGCTGTTTTTT
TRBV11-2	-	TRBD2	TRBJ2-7	CASSLDPRTSGKYEQYF	TGTGCCAGCAGCTTAGACCCCCGGACTAGCGGGAAGTACGAGCAGTACTTC
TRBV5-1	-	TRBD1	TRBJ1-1	CASSFLPGQGNTEAFF	TGCGCCAGCAGCTTTCTGCCGGGACAGGGGAACACTGAAGCTTTCTTT
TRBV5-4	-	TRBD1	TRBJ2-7	CASSLARQGSHEQYF	TGTGCCAGCAGCTTGGCCCGACAGGGTTCGCACGAGCAGTACTTC
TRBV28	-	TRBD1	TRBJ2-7	CASTLRGQATYEQYF	TGTGCCAGCACCCTCAGGGGACAGGCCACCTACGAGCAGTACTTC
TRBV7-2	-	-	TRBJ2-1	CASSLGGEQFF	TGTGCCAGCAGCTTAGGAGGCGAGCAGTTCTTC
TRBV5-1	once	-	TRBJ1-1	CASSFPQGVGEAFF	TGCGCCAGCAGCTTCCCACAGGGAGTCGGAGAAGCTTTCTTT
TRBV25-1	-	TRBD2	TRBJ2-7	CASLGGSGRTDEQYF	TGTGCCAGCCTTGGGGGTAGCGGGAGGACAGACGAGCAGTACTTC
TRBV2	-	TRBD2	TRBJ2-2	CARRAGDNTGELFF	TGTGCCAGACGCGCGGGAGACAACACCGGGGAGCTGTTTTTT
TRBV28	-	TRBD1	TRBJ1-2	CASLFQGVRRGAYTF	TGTGCCAGCTTATTCCAGGGGGTCCGTCGAGGGGCTTACACCTTC
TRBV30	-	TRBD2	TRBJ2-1	CAWSVLGSGGYNEQFF	TGTGCCTGGAGTGTACTAGGTAGCGGGGGATACAATGAGCAGTTCTTC
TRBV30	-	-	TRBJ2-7	CAWSVGRKNEQYF	TGTGCCTGGAGTGTTGGGAGGAAGAACGAGCAGTACTTC
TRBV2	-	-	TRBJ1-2	CASNGQLYGYTF	TGTGCCAGCAACGGACAGCTCTATGGCTACACCTTC
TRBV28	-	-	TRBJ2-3	CASSLARSTDTQYF	TGTGCCAGCAGTTTAGCTAGGAGCACAGATACGCAGTATTTT
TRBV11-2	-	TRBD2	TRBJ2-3	CASSLGTSGDTQYF	TGTGCCAGCAGCCTGGGGACTAGCGGAGATACGCAGTATTTT
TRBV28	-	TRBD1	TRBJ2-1	CASSQGAGTGVYNEQFF	TGTGCCAGCAGCCAAGGAGCCGGGACAGGGGTATACAATGAGCAGTTCTTC
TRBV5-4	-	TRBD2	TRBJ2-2	CASSSGTSGGPRELFF	TGTGCCAGCAGCTCCGGGACTAGCGGGGGACCGAGGGAGCTGTTTTTT
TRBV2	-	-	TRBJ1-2	CASSADRSANYGYTF	TGTGCCAGCAGTGCCGACAGGTCAGCTAACTATGGCTACACCTTC
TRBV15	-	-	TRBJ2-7	CATARGTAIGSYEQYF	TGTGCCACAGCCAGGGGGACTGCTATCGGGTCCTACGAGCAGTACTTC
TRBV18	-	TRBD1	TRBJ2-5	CASSRDSQETQYF	TGTGCCAGCTCACGGGACAGTCAAGAGACCCAGTACTTC
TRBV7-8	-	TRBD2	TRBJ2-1	CASSLMGLADEQFF	TGTGCCAGCAGCTTAATGGGACTAGCGGATGAGCAGTTCTTC
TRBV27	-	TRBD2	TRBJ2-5	CASSLGGRVRETQYF	TGTGCCAGCAGTTTGGGCGGGAGAGTACGTGAGACCCAGTACTTC
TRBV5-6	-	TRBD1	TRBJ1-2	CASSAGTGGVDSYGYTF	TGTGCCAGCAGCGCCGGGACAGGGGGCGTAGATTCCTATGGCTACACCTTC
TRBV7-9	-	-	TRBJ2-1	CASSRSLGGKSSYNEQFF	TGTGCCAGCAGCCGAAGCCTAGGGGGAAAGAGCTCCTACAATGAGCAGTTCTTC
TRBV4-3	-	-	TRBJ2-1	CASSQGRGAYNEQFF	TGCGCCAGCAGCCAAGGACGGGGAGCCTACAATGAGCAGTTCTTC
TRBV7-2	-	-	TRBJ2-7	CASSSVLLSYEQYF	TGTGCCAGCAGCTCGGTCCTCCTCTCCTACGAGCAGTACTTC
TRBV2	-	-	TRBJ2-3	CASHPVKVTDTQYF	TGTGCCAGCCACCCGGTAAAAGTCACAGATACGCAGTATTTT
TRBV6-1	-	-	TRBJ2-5	CASSEGLASRGTQYF	TGTGCCAGCAGTGAAGGCCTGGCTAGCCGGGGGACCCAGTACTTC
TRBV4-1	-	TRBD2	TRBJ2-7	CASSQGGLVGPRGDEQYF	TGCGCTAGCAGCCAAGGGGGACTAGTCGGGCCCCGCGGCGACGAGCAGTACTTC
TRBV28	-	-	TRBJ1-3	CATTAAYTIYF	TGTGCCACCACCGCGGCGTACACCATATATTTT
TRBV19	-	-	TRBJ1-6	CASSFGNSPLHF	TGTGCCAGCTCCTTCGGGAATTCACCCCTCCACTTT
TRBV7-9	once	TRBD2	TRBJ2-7	CASSLALAGTYEQYF	TGTGCCAGCAGCTTAGCCCTAGCGGGGACTTACGAGCAGTACTTC
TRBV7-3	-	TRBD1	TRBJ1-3	CASSRQGGAGNTIYF	TGTGCCAGCAGCAGACAGGGGGGGGCTGGAAACACCATATATTTT
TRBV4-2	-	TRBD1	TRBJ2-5	CASSPGQGRETQYF	TGTGCCAGCAGCCCCGGACAGGGGCGAGAGACCCAGTACTTC
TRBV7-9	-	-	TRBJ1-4	CASSLGWQVPNEKLFF	TGTGCCAGCAGCTTAGGCTGGCAGGTTCCAAATGAAAAACTGTTTTTT
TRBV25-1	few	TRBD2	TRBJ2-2	CASSQAGRNTGELFF	TGTGCCAGCAGCCAAGCGGGGCGGAACACCGGGGAGCTGTTTTTT
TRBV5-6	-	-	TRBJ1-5	CASSLGGPWVDQPQHF	TGTGCCAGCAGCTTGGGGGGCCCCTGGGTAGATCAGCCCCAGCATTTT
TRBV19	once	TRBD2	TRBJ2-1	CARTISGTSGRASNEQFF	TGTGCCAGAACGATTTCCGGGACTAGCGGGAGGGCCAGCAATGAGCAGTTCTTC
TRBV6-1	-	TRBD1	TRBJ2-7	CASSTGTGWEQYF	TGTGCCAGCAGCACCGGGACAGGGTGGGAGCAGTACTTC
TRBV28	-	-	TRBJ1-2	CASTATGNYGYTF	TGTGCCAGCACGGCCACAGGAAACTATGGCTACACCTTC
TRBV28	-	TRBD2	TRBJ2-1	CASSSLGLAGGSYNEQFF	TGTGCCAGCAGTTCCCTGGGACTAGCGGGAGGCTCCTACAATGAGCAGTTCTTC
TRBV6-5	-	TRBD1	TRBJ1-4	CASSYGQGVEKLFF	TGTGCCAGCAGTTACGGACAGGGGGTTGAAAAACTGTTTTTT
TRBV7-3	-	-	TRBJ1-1	CASSATGNTEAFF	TGTGCCAGCAGCGCTACAGGGAACACTGAAGCTTTCTTT
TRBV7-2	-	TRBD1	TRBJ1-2	CASSLGGADRAYGYTF	TGTGCCAGCAGCTTAGGAGGCGCGGACAGGGCGTATGGCTACACCTTC
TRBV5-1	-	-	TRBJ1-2	CASSLDGRTGGSGYTF	TGCGCCAGCAGCTTGGACGGACGGACGGGGGGATCTGGCTACACCTTC